One sample yielded the 20 T cell receptor beta chains listed below, sequenced in a study of blood T cell repertoires in COVID-19. This table comes from immunoSEQ multiplex PCR, and its TCRdb copy is limited to in-frame clones, with some not included. This table holds 330,000 or so clones, roughly 87% found once. The sequenced material came from peripheral blood. Receptor source: a man younger than 40 with COVID-19, enrolled during active disease.

This clone turned up a few times. The CDR3 DNA follows: TGTGCCAGTAGTATCCGTTGGCAGGGTCCCTACGAGCAGTACTTC. It yields the protein CASSIRWQGPYEQYF. This chain connects TRBV19 to TRBJ2-7, with a possible D match to TRBD1 (5 bases). V shed 3 bases and J shed 2 bases, with 14 bases lying between them. CDR3 length equals 15 residues. The germline CDR1 and CDR2 sequences are LNHDA and SQIVND (reference sequence).

The chain recombines TRBV9 with TRBJ2-5; D unresolved. Germline assignment: CDR1 SGDLS and CDR2 YYNGEE. The germline V and J ends were trimmed by 4 bases and 5 bases, with 12 bases remaining between them. The CDR3 has 13 residues. The CDR3 spells CASSPGFGETQYF. DNA of the CDR3: TGTGCCAGCAGCCCCGGATTCGGGGAGACCCAGTACTTC.

The CDR3 DNA is TGTGCCATGAGCACGGGGGGGACAGATACGCAGTATTTT. Translating it yields CAMSTGGTDTQYF. The chain links TRBV6-6 to TRBJ2-3, with 8 bases that match TRBD2. The V gene's germline CDR1 is MNHNY and CDR2 SVGAGI (reference sequence). There are 13 residues in the CDR3. J gave up 3 bases and V 10 bases, and 6 bases lay outside the gene matches.

This chain links TRBV4-3 with TRBJ1-4, with 8 bases fitting TRBD1. V lost 0 bases, J lost 7 bases, and 10 bases stayed unmatched. Germline CDR1 and CDR2: LGHNA and YSLEER. This CDR3 is 17 amino acids long. CDR3 sequence: CASSQEGKDRDSEKLFF. For the CDR3, the DNA is TGCGCCAGCAGCCAAGAAGGGAAGGACAGGGATAGTGAAAAACTGTTTTTT.

V is TRBV19 and J is TRBJ2-1; 8 bases fit TRBD1. CDR1 is LNHDA, CDR2 SQIVND, per germline (reference sequence). The trim removed 7 bases at V and 5 bases at J, leaving 4 bases unmatched. There are 13 residues in the CDR3. The CDR3 DNA follows: TGTGCCAGTACCTTACAGGGGGACAATGAGCAGTTCTTC. It translates to CASTLQGDNEQFF.

The table lists this clone with a count of one. This chain joins TRBV5-6 and TRBJ1-1; D is possibly TRBD1 (6 bases). Between the trimmed V and J ends, which lost 2 bases and 5 bases, there was a span of 13 bases. Germline-derived CDR1 and CDR2 are SGHDT and YYEEEE. The CDR3 runs to 14 residues. DNA for the CDR3: TGTGCCAGCAGCTTACAGGGTAGGAGGACTGAAGCTTTCTTT. It specifies CASSLQGRRTEAFF.

The chain uses TRBV6-6 and TRBJ1-1; D perhaps matches TRBD1 (6 bases). Looked up from germline, CDR1 is MNHNY and CDR2 is SVGAGI (reference sequence). This CDR3 has 14 amino acids. V was cut by 5 bases and J by 4 bases, with 14 bases left in between. CDR3 coding DNA: TGTGCCAGCAGTGAGACAGGACCATTCACTGAAGCTTTCTTT. It codes for CASSETGPFTEAFF.

This chain connects TRBV5-8 to TRBJ2-1, with 8 bases fitting TRBD2. Germline loops: CDR1 SGHTS, CDR2 YDEGEE. V lost 0 bases and J lost 2; bases outside the gene matches: 1. The CDR3 loop spans 15 amino acids. This CDR3 is CASSLGGRTYNEQFF. CDR3 DNA sequence: TGTGCCAGCAGCTTGGGCGGGAGGACCTACAATGAGCAGTTCTTC.

The genes are TRBV6-5 and TRBJ1-1, with D possibly TRBD1 on 6 matching bases. Trimming took 6 bases from V and 4 from J, leaving 18 bases between them. The CDR3 is made up of 15 amino acids. Germline CDR1 and CDR2: MNHEY and SVGAGI. Written as DNA, the CDR3 is TGTGCCAGCAGAGTAAATGACGGACAGCCCACTGAAGCTTTCTTT. Its translation is CASRVNDGQPTEAFF.

V and J are TRBV5-1 and TRBJ2-7; 7 bases fit TRBD1. This CDR3 has 14 residues. The germline V gene encodes CDR1 SGHRS and CDR2 YFSETQ. With V trimmed by 5 bases and J by 2 bases, 7 bases remained unmatched. The CDR3 nucleotides read TGCGCCAGCAGTTCGGACAGGAACACCTACGAGCAGTACTTC. Translating gives CASSSDRNTYEQYF.

This clone has just one count. The rearrangement links TRBV19 to TRBJ1-4; D unresolved. CDR1 and CDR2 from the germline V gene are LNHDA and SQIVND (reference sequence). The CDR3 loop spans 13 amino acids. The V end lost 10 bases, the J end lost 0 bases, and 9 bases lay between the germline ends. In nucleotides, the CDR3 is TGTGCCACGGGGATTGCAACTAATGAAAAACTGTTTTTT. This sequence encodes CATGIATNEKLFF. The full variable domain, in which reference TRBV19 and TRBJ1-4 provide the parts outside the CDR3, is DGGITQSPKYLFRKEGQNVTLSCEQNLNHDAMYWYRQDPGQGLRLIYYSQIVNDFQKGDIAEGYSVSREKKESFPLTVTSAQKNPTAFYLCATGIATNEKLFFGSGTQLSVL.

This rearrangement joins TRBV5-4 to TRBJ2-7; TRBD2 matches 14 bases. The CDR3 has 16 amino acids. V trimming: 5 bases; J trimming: 5 bases; junction bases outside the gene matches: 9. Per the germline V gene, CDR1 is SGHNT and CDR2 is YYREEE (reference sequence). The CDR3 DNA is TGTGCCAGCAGTCCTAGACTAGCGGGGGGGCTCGACGAGCAGTACTTC. Encoded protein: CASSPRLAGGLDEQYF.

The chain carries TRBV7-3 and TRBJ2-3, with D possibly being TRBD2 (6 bases). CDR3 length: 18 residues. Looked up from germline, CDR1 is SGHTA and CDR2 is FQGTGA. Trimming removed 5 bases at V and 0 bases at J, with 21 bases between. DNA for the CDR3: TGTGCCAGCAGCCTAATGCCCCAAGCGGGCCTTAGCACAGATACGCAGTATTTT. Protein: CASSLMPQAGLSTDTQYF.

The V gene is TRBV18, the J gene TRBJ2-3; 7 bases align to TRBD1. V shed 5 bases, J shed 1 base, and the junction held 9 bases outside the gene matches. CDR1 and CDR2 from the germline V gene are KGHSH and LQKENI. The CDR3 runs to 16 residues. The CDR3 DNA reads TGTGCCAGCTCAGCCGACAGGGTACGCGGCACAGATACGCAGTATTTT. Its translation is CASSADRVRGTDTQYF.

V is TRBV5-4 and J is TRBJ1-1; 10 bases match TRBD1. CDR1 is SGHNT and CDR2 is YYREEE in the germline V gene (reference sequence). V gave up 3 bases and J gave up 10 bases; unmatched junction bases: 15. The CDR3 is 16 amino acids. DNA for the CDR3: TGTGCCAGCAGCTACCTATCCGGGACAGGGGAATGGGGAGCTTTCTTT. Residues: CASSYLSGTGEWGAFF.

The chain recombines TRBV25-1 with TRBJ1-1; D is perhaps TRBD1 (5 bases). This CDR3 has 15 amino acids. Trimming stripped 4 bases from V and 0 bases from J, with 12 bases between. Germline lookup yields CDR1 MGHDK and CDR2 SYGVNS. CDR3 coding DNA: TGTGCCAGCAGTGGATCGGCAGGGCTGAACACTGAAGCTTTCTTT. Translation: CASSGSAGLNTEAFF.

The chain links TRBV7-9 to TRBJ2-7, with D possibly being TRBD2 (5 bases). Trimming removed 5 bases from V and 2 bases from J, with 16 bases in between. The CDR3 has 15 amino acids. Per germline, CDR1 SEHNR and CDR2 FQNEAQ (reference sequence). In DNA, the CDR3 is TGTGCCAGCAGCCCCCCACCGGCGGGCACCTACGAGCAGTACTTC. It yields the protein CASSPPPAGTYEQYF.

The chain links TRBV7-2 to TRBJ1-2; tentative D call: TRBD1 (5 bases). V lost 2 bases to trimming and J lost 0 bases, with 16 bases between them. There are 17 residues in the CDR3. From germline, CDR1 is SGHTA and CDR2 FQGNSA. The CDR3 is CASSLITLRDSNYGYTF. CDR3 nucleotide sequence: TGTGCCAGCAGCTTAATTACCCTCCGGGACTCTAACTATGGCTACACCTTC.

The V call is TRBV5-4, the J call TRBJ1-5; a possible D gene is TRBD1 (5 bases). Germline CDR1 and CDR2: SGHNT and YYREEE (reference sequence). Trimming removed 0 bases from V and 1 base from J, with 8 bases in between. CDR3 length equals 15 residues. The CDR3 here is CASSLGGGSNQPQHF. CDR3 coding DNA: TGTGCCAGCAGCTTGGGGGGGGGAAGCAATCAGCCCCAGCATTTT.

The chain carries TRBV19 and TRBJ2-7, with D uncertain. V lost 4 bases, J lost 3 bases, and 10 bases lay in between. CDR3 size: 13 residues. Germline CDR1 and CDR2: LNHDA and SQIVND (reference sequence). The CDR3 DNA reads as TGTGCCAGTAGTACCTTGCTCTACTACGAGCAGTACTTC. Amino acid sequence: CASSTLLYYEQYF.